The 2 T cell receptor beta chains listed next were all sequenced from one sample in a study of cytomegalovirus exposure and HLA in healthy donors (dated by TCRdb to about 2017). Library construction relied on the immunoSEQ multiplex PCR assay. The multiplex PCR relied on a mix of 60 forward primers for TCR Vbeta segments and 13 reverse primers for TCR Jbeta segments. TCRdb holds this immuneACCESS table with in-frame rearrangements only. Some clones are missing; in checked studies, unresolved V genes explain under half, and the rest has no known cause. Counted in this sample were 220,000 or so clones; approximately 78% of them appeared once. The ten largest clones take up 2.7% of the sample. The sequenced material came from PBMCs. The receptors originated from a woman aged 40 to 50 in good health and CMV-seronegative.

V usage is TRBV7-2 and J usage is TRBJ1-3; D unclear. The germline CDR1 and CDR2 sequences are SGHTA and FQGNSA. V was shortened by 0 bases and J by 4 bases, with 7 bases between the two germline ends. This CDR3 is built from 14 residues. The CDR3 sequence: CASSLARPGNTIYF. DNA for the CDR3: TGTGCCAGCAGCTTAGCGCGTCCCGGAAACACCATATATTTT.

The count of this clone is one. This CDR3 is also generated by other DNA sequences in the sample. The chain carries TRBV5-1 and TRBJ2-7; TRBD2 matches at 10 bases. The CDR3 is made up of 15 amino acids. V gave up 5 bases and J gave up 0 bases; unmatched junction bases: 5. CDR1 and CDR2 (germline): SGHRS, YFSETQ. CDR3 DNA: TGCGCCAGCAGTCGGACTAGCGGTAGCTCCTACGAGCAGTACTTC. It encodes CASSRTSGSSYEQYF.